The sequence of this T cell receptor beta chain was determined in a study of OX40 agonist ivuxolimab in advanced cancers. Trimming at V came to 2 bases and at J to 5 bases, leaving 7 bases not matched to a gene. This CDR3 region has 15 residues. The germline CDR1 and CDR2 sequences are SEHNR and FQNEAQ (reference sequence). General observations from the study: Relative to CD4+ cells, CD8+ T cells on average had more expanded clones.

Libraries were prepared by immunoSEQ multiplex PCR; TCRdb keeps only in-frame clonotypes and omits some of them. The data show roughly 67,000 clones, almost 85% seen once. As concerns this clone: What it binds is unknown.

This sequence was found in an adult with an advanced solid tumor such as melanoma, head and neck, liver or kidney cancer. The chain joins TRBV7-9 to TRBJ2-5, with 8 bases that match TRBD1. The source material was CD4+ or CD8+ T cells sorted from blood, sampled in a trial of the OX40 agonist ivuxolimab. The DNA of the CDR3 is TGTGCCAGCAGCTTATCCAGGGGGCGCCGTGAGACCCAGTACTTC. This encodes CASSLSRGRRETQYF. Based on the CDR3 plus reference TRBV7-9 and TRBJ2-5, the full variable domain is DTGVSQNPRHKITKRGQNVTFRCDPISEHNRLYWYRQTLGQGPEFLTYFQNEAQLEKSRLLSDRFSAERPKGSFSTLEIQRTEQGDSAMYLCASSLSRGRRETQYFGPGTRLLVL.